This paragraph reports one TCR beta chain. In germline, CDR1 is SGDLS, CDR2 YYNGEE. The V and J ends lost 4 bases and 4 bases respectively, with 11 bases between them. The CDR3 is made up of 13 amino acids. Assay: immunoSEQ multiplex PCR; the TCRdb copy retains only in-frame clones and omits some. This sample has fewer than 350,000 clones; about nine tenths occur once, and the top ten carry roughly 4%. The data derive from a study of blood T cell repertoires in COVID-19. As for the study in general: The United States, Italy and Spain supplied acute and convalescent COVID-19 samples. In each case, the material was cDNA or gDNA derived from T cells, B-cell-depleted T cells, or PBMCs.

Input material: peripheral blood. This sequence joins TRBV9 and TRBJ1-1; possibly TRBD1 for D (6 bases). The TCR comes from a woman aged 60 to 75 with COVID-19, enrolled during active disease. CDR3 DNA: TGTGCCAGCAGCCCAGGGGTGACCACTGAAGCTTTCTTT. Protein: CASSPGVTTEAFF.